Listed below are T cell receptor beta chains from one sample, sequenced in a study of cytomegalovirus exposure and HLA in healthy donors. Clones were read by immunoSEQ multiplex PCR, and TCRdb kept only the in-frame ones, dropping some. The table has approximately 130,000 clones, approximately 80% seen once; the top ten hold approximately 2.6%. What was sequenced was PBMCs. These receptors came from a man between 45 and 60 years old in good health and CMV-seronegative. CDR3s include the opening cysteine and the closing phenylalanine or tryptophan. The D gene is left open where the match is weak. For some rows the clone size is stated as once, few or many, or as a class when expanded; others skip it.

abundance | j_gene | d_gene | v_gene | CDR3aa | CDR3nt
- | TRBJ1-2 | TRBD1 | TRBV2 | CATEGATGGYPF | TGTGCCACCGAGGGGGCGACAGGTGGCTACCCCTTC
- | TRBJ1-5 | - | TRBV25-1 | CASTGAGYQPQHF | TGTGCCAGCACAGGGGCAGGTTATCAGCCCCAGCATTTT
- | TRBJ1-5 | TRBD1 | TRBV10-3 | CAINLPRQGESNQPQHF | TGTGCCATCAACCTACCCAGACAGGGCGAGAGCAATCAGCCCCAGCATTTT
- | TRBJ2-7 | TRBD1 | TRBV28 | CASSFPDTGVEQYF | TGTGCCAGCAGTTTCCCGGATACAGGGGTCGAGCAGTACTTC
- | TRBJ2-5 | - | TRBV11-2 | CASRPRDNQETQYF | TGTGCCAGCAGACCCCGGGACAACCAAGAGACCCAGTACTTC
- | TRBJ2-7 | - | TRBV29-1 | CSAGGGILRDEQYF | TGCAGCGCCGGAGGAGGGATCCTTCGGGACGAGCAGTACTTC
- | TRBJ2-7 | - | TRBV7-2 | CASSLVAIYEQYF | TGTGCCAGCAGCTTAGTAGCGATATACGAGCAGTACTTC
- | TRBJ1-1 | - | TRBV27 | CASSPGQLNTEAFF | TGTGCCAGCAGTCCCGGACAGCTGAACACTGAAGCTTTCTTT
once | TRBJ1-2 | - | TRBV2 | CASSESQGWGYTF | TGTGCCAGCAGTGAAAGCCAGGGTTGGGGCTACACCTTC
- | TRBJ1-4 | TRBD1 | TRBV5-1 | CASTSETGGKLFF | TGCGCCAGCACCTCGGAGACAGGGGGAAAACTGTTTTTT
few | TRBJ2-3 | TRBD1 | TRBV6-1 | CASSEPAGGPDTQYF | TGTGCCAGCAGTGAACCGGCAGGGGGCCCAGATACGCAGTATTTT
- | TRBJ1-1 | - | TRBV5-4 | CASSLSYEFNTEAFF | TGTGCCAGCAGCTTGAGCTACGAGTTCAACACTGAAGCTTTCTTT
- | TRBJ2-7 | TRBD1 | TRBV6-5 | CASSRDRVSYEQYF | TGTGCCAGCAGCCGGGACAGGGTCTCCTACGAGCAGTACTTC
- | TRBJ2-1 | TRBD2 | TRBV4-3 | CASSQDRRGSGDYNEQFF | TGCGCCAGCAGCCAAGATAGACGGGGAAGCGGGGACTACAATGAGCAGTTCTTC
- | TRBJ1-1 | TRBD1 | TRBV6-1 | CASSKQQGGTEAFF | TGTGCCAGCAGTAAGCAACAGGGGGGGACTGAAGCTTTCTTT
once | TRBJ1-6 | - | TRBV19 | CASTAGGNGEYSPLHF | TGTGCCAGTACCGCGGGGGGAAATGGGGAATATTCACCCCTCCACTTT
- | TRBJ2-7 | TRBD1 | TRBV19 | CATTGGPFYEQYF | TGTGCCACTACAGGGGGCCCATTCTACGAGCAGTACTTC
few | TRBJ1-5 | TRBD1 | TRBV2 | CASRGGQGAFNQPQHF | TGTGCCAGCAGAGGGGGACAGGGGGCGTTCAATCAGCCCCAGCATTTT
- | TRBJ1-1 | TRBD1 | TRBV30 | CAWSPGTAMNTEAFF | TGTGCCTGGAGTCCAGGGACAGCTATGAACACTGAAGCTTTCTTT
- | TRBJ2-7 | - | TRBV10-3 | CAISARRREQYF | TGTGCCATCAGTGCGCGGCGCCGCGAGCAGTACTTC
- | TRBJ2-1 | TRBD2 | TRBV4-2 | CASGGDSYNEQFF | TGTGCCAGCGGGGGGGACTCCTACAATGAGCAGTTCTTC
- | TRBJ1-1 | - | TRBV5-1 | CASSLAPPLGGDEAFF | TGCGCCAGCAGCTTGGCACCACCTTTGGGGGGGGACGAAGCTTTCTTT
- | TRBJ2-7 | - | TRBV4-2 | CASSQDAGTYEQYF | TGTGCCAGCAGCCAAGATGCAGGCACCTACGAGCAGTACTTC
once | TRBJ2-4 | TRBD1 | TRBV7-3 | CASRSGQGDIQYF | TGTGCCAGCAGGTCGGGACAGGGGGACATTCAGTACTTC
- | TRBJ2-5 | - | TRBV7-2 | CASSFLGGFALETQYF | TGTGCCAGCAGCTTCCTCGGGGGATTCGCCTTGGAGACCCAGTACTTC
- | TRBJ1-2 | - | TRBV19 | CASSIQGNYGYTF | TGTGCCAGTAGTATACAGGGTAACTATGGCTACACCTTC
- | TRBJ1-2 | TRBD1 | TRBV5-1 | CASRLGDSRNYGYTF | TGCGCCAGCAGACTGGGGGACAGTAGGAACTATGGCTACACCTTC
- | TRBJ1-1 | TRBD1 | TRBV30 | CAWNTGVTTEAFF | TGTGCCTGGAACACAGGGGTCACCACTGAAGCTTTCTTT
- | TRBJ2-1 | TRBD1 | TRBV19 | CASKDRADNEQFF | TGTGCCAGTAAGGACAGGGCCGACAATGAGCAGTTCTTC
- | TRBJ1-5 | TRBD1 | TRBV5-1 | CASSLGDREENQPQHF | TGCGCCAGCAGCTTGGGGGACAGGGAGGAGAATCAGCCCCAGCATTTT
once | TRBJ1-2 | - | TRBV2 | CASTPDGANYGYTF | TGTGCCAGCACCCCGGACGGGGCTAACTATGGCTACACCTTC
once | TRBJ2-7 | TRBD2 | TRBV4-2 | CASSQLAGDGGGYEQYF | TGTGCCAGCAGTCAGCTAGCGGGGGATGGGGGCGGGTACGAGCAGTACTTC
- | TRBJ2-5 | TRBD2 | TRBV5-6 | CASSLATGLAGETQYF | TGTGCCAGCAGCTTGGCCACGGGACTAGCGGGGGAGACCCAGTACTTC
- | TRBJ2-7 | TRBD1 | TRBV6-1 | CASQTGEVNEQYF | TGTGCCAGTCAGACAGGGGAGGTCAACGAGCAGTACTTC
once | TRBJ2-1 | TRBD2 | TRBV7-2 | CASKEGGGSSYNEQFF | TGTGCCAGCAAAGAGGGCGGGGGGAGCTCCTACAATGAGCAGTTCTTC
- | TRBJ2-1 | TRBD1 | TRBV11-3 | CASSLEGQGSSGEQFF | TGTGCCAGCAGCTTAGAGGGACAGGGATCATCTGGTGAGCAGTTCTTC
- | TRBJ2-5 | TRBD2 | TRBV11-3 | CASSLRSASGGPGETQYF | TGTGCCAGCAGCTTACGTTCGGCTAGCGGGGGGCCGGGAGAGACCCAGTACTTC
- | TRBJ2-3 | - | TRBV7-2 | CASSRLTTRDTQYF | TGTGCCAGCAGTCGCTTGACGACGCGGGATACGCAGTATTTT
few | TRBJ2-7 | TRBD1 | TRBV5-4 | CASSLYQGDEQYF | TGTGCCAGCAGCTTGTACCAGGGGGACGAGCAGTACTTC
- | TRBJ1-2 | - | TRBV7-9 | CASSFLRDSDYGYTF | TGTGCCAGCAGCTTCCTCAGGGACTCCGACTATGGCTACACCTTC
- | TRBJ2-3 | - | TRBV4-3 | CASSQRSGGTDTQYF | TGCGCCAGCAGCCAGAGATCCGGGGGAACAGATACGCAGTATTTT
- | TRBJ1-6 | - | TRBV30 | CAWSARGNSPLHF | TGTGCCTGGAGTGCCCGGGGGAACTCACCCCTCCACTTT
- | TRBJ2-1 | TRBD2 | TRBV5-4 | CASSSWGGYNEQFF | TGTGCCAGCAGCTCCTGGGGGGGTTACAATGAGCAGTTCTTC
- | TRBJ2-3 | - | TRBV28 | CASSSPSAGEGTDTQYF | TGTGCCAGCAGTTCCCCCTCTGCTGGGGAGGGCACAGATACGCAGTATTTT
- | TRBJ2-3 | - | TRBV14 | CASSNLGADTQYF | TGTGCCAGCAGCAACCTAGGGGCAGATACGCAGTATTTT
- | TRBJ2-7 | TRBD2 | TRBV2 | CASVPSGGEQYF | TGTGCCAGCGTTCCTAGCGGGGGCGAGCAGTACTTC
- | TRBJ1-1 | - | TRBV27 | CASRFRDTEAFF | TGTGCCAGCAGATTCCGGGACACTGAAGCTTTCTTT
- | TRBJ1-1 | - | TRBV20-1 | CSARDREAFF | TGCAGTGCTAGAGACAGGGAAGCTTTCTTT
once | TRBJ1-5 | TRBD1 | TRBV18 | CASSSGQGAGQPQHF | TGTGCCAGCTCATCCGGACAGGGGGCAGGTCAGCCCCAGCATTTT
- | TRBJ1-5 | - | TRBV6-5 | CASSPGLGNQPQHF | TGTGCCAGCAGCCCGGGACTAGGGAATCAGCCCCAGCATTTT
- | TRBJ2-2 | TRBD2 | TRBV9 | CASSGSRGGLNTGELFF | TGTGCCAGCAGCGGGAGTCGGGGGGGCCTCAACACCGGGGAGCTGTTTTTT
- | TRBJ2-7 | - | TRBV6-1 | CASSAGQLHEQYF | TGTGCCAGCAGTGCCGGACAGCTCCACGAGCAGTACTTC
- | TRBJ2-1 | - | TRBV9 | CASSVDGNGQFF | TGTGCCAGCAGCGTAGACGGGAATGGGCAGTTCTTC
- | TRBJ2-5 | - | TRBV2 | CASSELRQETQYF | TGTGCCAGCAGTGAACTTCGCCAAGAGACCCAGTACTTC
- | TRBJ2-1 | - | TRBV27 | CASSLSGFEQFF | TGTGCCAGCAGTTTGTCGGGGTTTGAGCAGTTCTTC